The present TCR beta chain was sequenced within a study of blood T cell repertoires in COVID-19. At the level of the study: COVID-19 samples from acute and convalescent phases originated in the United States, Italy and Spain. The cDNA or gDNA used as material had been derived from T cells, B-cell-depleted T cells, or PBMCs.

In the authors' methods: From reference gene primer amplification, estimates of nucleated cell counts were derived. Profiled with immunoSEQ multiplex PCR; TCRdb holds only in-frame clones, not every one. V, J and clone size derive from that table, while D and trimming were established from the DNA sequence. The table has under 250,000 clones, about 82% seen once. A Seattle source enrolled patients during active infection and followed them longitudinally. With 2 bases clipped from V and 1 base from J, the junction kept 2 bases outside the gene matches. From germline, CDR1 is LGHNA and CDR2 YNFKEQ. The CDR3 covers 16 residues.

This receptor was obtained from a woman older than 75 with COVID-19, enrolled during active disease. The sample comprised peripheral blood. The chain has TRBV4-2 and TRBJ2-3; 11 nucleotides align to TRBD2. The CDR3 DNA reads TGTGCCAGCAGCCAATATAGCGGGGGGGGCACAGATACGCAGTATTTT. Protein product: CASSQYSGGGTDTQYF.